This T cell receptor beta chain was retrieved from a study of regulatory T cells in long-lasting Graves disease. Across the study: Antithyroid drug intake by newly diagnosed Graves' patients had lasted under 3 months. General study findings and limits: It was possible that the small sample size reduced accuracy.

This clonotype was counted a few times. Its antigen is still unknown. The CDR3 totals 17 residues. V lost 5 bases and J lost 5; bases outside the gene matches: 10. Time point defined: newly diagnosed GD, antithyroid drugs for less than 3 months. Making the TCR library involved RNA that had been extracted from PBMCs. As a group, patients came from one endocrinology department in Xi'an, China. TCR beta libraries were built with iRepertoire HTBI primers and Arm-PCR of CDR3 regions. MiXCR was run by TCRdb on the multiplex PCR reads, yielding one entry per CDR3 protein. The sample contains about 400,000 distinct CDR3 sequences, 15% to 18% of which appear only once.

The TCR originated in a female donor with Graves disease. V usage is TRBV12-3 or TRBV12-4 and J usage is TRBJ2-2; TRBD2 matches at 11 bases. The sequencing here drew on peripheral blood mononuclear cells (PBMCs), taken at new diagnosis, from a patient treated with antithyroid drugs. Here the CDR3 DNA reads TGTGCCAGCAGTCACTCGGGTAGCGGGAGGGGTACCGGGGAGCTGTTTTTT. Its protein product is CASSHSGSGRGTGELFF.